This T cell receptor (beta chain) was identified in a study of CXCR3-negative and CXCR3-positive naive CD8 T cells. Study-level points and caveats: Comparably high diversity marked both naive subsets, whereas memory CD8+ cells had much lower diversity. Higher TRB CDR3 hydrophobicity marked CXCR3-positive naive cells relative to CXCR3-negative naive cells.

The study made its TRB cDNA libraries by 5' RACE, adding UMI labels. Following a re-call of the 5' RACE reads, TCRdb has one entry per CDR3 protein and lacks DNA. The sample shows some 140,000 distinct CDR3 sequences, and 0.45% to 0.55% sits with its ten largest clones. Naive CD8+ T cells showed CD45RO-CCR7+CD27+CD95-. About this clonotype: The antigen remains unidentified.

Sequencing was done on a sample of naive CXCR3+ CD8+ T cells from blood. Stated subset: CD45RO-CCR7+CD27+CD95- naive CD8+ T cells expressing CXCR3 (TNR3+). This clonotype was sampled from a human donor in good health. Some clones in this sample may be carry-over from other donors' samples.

The CDR3 protein is CASRPDRVGNTGELFF. The chain couples TRBV6-6 to TRBJ2-2; TCRdb returns TRBD1, unconfirmable since there is no DNA. Germline lookup yields CDR1 MNHNY and CDR2 SVGAGI (reference sequence). This CDR3 comprises 16 residues.